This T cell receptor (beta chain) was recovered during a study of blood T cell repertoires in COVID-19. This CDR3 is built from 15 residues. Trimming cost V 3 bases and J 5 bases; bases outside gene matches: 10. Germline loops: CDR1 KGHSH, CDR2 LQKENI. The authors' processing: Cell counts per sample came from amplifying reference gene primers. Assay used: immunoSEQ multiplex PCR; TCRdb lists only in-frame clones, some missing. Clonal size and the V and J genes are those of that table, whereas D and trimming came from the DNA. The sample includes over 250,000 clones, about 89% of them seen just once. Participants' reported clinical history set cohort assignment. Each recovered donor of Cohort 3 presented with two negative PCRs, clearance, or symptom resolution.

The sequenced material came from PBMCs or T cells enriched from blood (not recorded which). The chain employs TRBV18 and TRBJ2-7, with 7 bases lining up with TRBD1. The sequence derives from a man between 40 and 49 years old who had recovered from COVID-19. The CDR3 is CASSPSLTGSHEQYF. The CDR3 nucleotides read TGTGCCAGCTCACCTTCCCTGACAGGGTCCCACGAGCAGTACTTC. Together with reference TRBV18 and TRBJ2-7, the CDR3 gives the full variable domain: NAGVMQNPRHLVRRRGQEARLRCSPMKGHSHVYWYRQLPEEGLKFMVYLQKENIIDESGMPKERFSAEFPKEGPSILRIQQVVRGDSAAYFCASSPSLTGSHEQYFGPGTRLTVT.